This T cell receptor (beta chain) was sequenced during a study of cytomegalovirus exposure and HLA in healthy donors. Method: immunoSEQ multiplex PCR; TCRdb's copy keeps in-frame clones and lacks some. The sample lists about 200,000 clones, about nine tenths occurring once. V was pared by 4 bases and J by 14 bases, with 11 bases of the junction left unmatched. Per germline, CDR1 MNHEY and CDR2 SVGAGI. The CDR3 contains 16 residues. The J gene is TRBJ2-1, the V gene TRBV6-5; TRBD2 matches at 16 bases. Sequenced sample: PBMCs. The sequence came from a woman younger than 30 in good health and CMV-seropositive. The CDR3 loop reads CASSSGTSGRAVDEFF. The DNA for the CDR3 is TGTGCCAGCAGTTCTGGGACTAGCGGGAGGGCCGTGGATGAGTTCTTC.